This passage covers 23 T cell receptor beta chains from one sample sequenced in a study of Tregs in tolerant kidney transplant recipients. Sequencing was performed with immunoSEQ multiplex PCR; in TCRdb, only in-frame clones are kept and a portion is missing. The sample consists of approximately 260,000 clones, more than 65% of them appearing once. The sequenced sample consisted of CD4+ T cells from blood. The receptors originated from a human donor in good health.

The V and J genes are TRBV7-9 and TRBJ2-5, with D hard to call. Germline CDR1 is SEHNR and CDR2 is FQNEAQ (reference sequence). CDR3 size: 13 residues. The V end lost 5 bases, the J end lost 5 bases, and 12 bases lay between the germline ends. The CDR3 here is CASSALGGETQYF. The CDR3 DNA sequence: TGTGCCAGCAGCGCCCTTGGCGGCGAGACCCAGTACTTC.

V and J are TRBV6-6 and TRBJ1-1; no definite D call. Germline CDR1 MNHNY, CDR2 SVGAGI (reference sequence). V gave up 2 bases and J gave up 4 bases, with 8 bases separating them. This CDR3 spans 13 amino acids. CDR3 sequence: CASSYRTSTEAFF. The CDR3 nucleotides read TGTGCCAGCAGTTACAGGACTTCCACTGAAGCTTTCTTT.

V gene TRBV5-1 combines with J gene TRBJ2-5, with 7 positions matching TRBD1. Germline V gives CDR1 SGHRS, CDR2 YFSETQ. V trimming: 4 bases; J trimming: 7 bases; junction bases outside the gene matches: 16. The CDR3 extends over 16 amino acids. CDR3 loop: CASSPMRQGGKGTQYF. The CDR3 coding sequence is TGCGCCAGCAGCCCAATGCGACAGGGTGGAAAAGGGACCCAGTACTTC.

The V and J genes are TRBV9 and TRBJ2-7; D is ambiguous. CDR3 size: 14 residues. CDR1 and CDR2 from the germline V gene are SGDLS and YYNGEE. V was trimmed by 4 bases and J by 0 bases, leaving 11 bases between them. The chain's CDR3 is CASSPSVSSYEQYF. As DNA, the CDR3 is TGTGCCAGCAGCCCGTCCGTAAGCTCCTACGAGCAGTACTTC.

This rearrangement joins TRBV29-1 to TRBJ1-1; D might be TRBD1 (5 bases). CDR1 and CDR2 (germline): SQVTM, ANQGSEA. The CDR3 runs to 17 residues. Trimming pared 2 bases from V and 4 bases from J, leaving 23 bases between. The CDR3 here is CSVELGGVSIGSTEAFF. CDR3 sequence (DNA): TGCAGCGTTGAATTGGGGGGGGTGAGCATTGGTAGCACTGAAGCTTTCTTT. Full variable domain (remainder filled in from reference TRBV29-1 and TRBJ1-1): SAVISQKPSRDICQRGTSLTIQCQVDSQVTMMFWYRQQPGQSLTLIATANQGSEATYESGFVIDKFPISRPNLTFSTLTVSNMSPEDSSIYLCSVELGGVSIGSTEAFFGQGTRLTVV.

This clone has just a few counts. This rearrangement joins TRBV5-1 to TRBJ2-2, with D maybe TRBD1 (5 bases). The length of the CDR3 is 13 residues. Per the germline V gene, CDR1 is SGHRS and CDR2 is YFSETQ. V lost 5 bases and J lost 3, with 8 bases in between. Written as DNA, the CDR3 is TGCGCCAGCAGGAAACAGGACACCGGGGAGCTGTTTTTT. It translates to CASRKQDTGELFF.

This clone was seen a few times. J is TRBJ1-1 and V is TRBV5-1, with a tentative D call TRBD1 (6 bases). CDR3 length equals 16 residues. V lost 0 bases and J lost 2, with 14 bases in between. In germline, CDR1 is SGHRS, CDR2 YFSETQ. In DNA, the CDR3 is TGCGCCAGCAGCTTGGGGGCAGGGGACGGAAACACTGAAGCTTTCTTT. Translation: CASSLGAGDGNTEAFF.

As regards this clone: An end of the junction does not agree with germline; a read error may underlie this. CDR3: CASSPPGGGNGYTF. The CDR3, as DNA: TGTGCTAGCAGCCCCCCGGGTGGGGGCAATGGCTACACCTTC. This chain uses TRBV7-7 with TRBJ1-2, with D maybe TRBD1 (6 bases). The CDR3 spans 14 residues. Germline assignment: CDR1 SSHAT and CDR2 FNYEAQ (reference sequence).

The chain has TRBV2 and TRBJ1-5, with D possibly TRBD1 on 6 matching bases. V shed 4 bases and J shed 8 bases, with 15 bases lying between them. Germline assignment: CDR1 SNHLY and CDR2 FYNNEI. This CDR3 region has 14 residues. The CDR3 region is CASSGWGGGEPQHF. In DNA form, the CDR3 reads TGTGCCAGCAGTGGATGGGGGGGCGGTGAGCCCCAGCATTTT.

The V and J genes are TRBV20-1 and TRBJ2-7, with no clear D. The CDR3 has 11 amino acids. CDR1 DFQATT and CDR2 SNEGSKA come from the germline V gene (reference sequence). The V end was cut by 4 bases, the J end by 6 bases, with 10 bases between. The CDR3 DNA sequence: TGCAGTGCTACCTGGGTTCGCGAGCAGTACTTC. It encodes CSATWVREQYF.

CDR3 nucleotides: TGTGCCAGTAGTTCCCTACCCAGAGGGGGCTCGTCTAGCGGGAGAATAGATACGCAGTATTTT. It is translated as CASSSLPRGGSSSGRIDTQYF. The V gene is TRBV19, the J gene TRBJ2-3; TRBD2 matches 10 bases. The CDR3 spans 21 residues. Per the germline V gene, CDR1 is LNHDA and CDR2 is SQIVND (reference sequence). The J segment lost 5 bases and the V segment lost 5 bases, leaving 25 bases of the junction unmatched.

This rearrangement joins TRBV18 to TRBJ2-5; 8 bases line up with TRBD1. V was pared by 3 bases and J by 2 bases, with 11 bases of the junction left unmatched. Per the germline V gene, CDR1 is KGHSH and CDR2 is LQKENI. The CDR3 loop spans 17 amino acids. CDR3 DNA: TGTGCCAGCTCACCTCTTAGGACAGGGCTCTTTCAAGAGACCCAGTACTTC. As protein: CASSPLRTGLFQETQYF.

The chain combines TRBV7-6 with TRBJ1-3; 7 nucleotides align to TRBD1. Germline CDR1 reads SGHVS; CDR2 reads FNYEAQ. There are 17 residues in the CDR3. V lost 2 bases and J lost 0; bases outside the gene matches: 7. The CDR3 nucleotides read TGTGCCAGCAGCTTACGGACAGGTCCAAGCTCTGGAAACACCATATATTTT. Its protein product is CASSLRTGPSSGNTIYF.

This chain joins TRBV5-1 and TRBJ1-2; D is perhaps TRBD1 (5 bases). V lost 2 bases and J 4 bases, leaving 9 bases between the germline ends. Germline CDR1 SGHRS, CDR2 YFSETQ. There are 13 residues in the CDR3. CDR3 protein: CASSFGASYGYTF. As DNA, the CDR3 is TGCGCCAGCAGCTTCGGGGCTTCCTATGGCTACACCTTC.

The chain couples TRBV6-5 to TRBJ1-1; no definite D call. Per germline, CDR1 MNHEY and CDR2 SVGAGI. This CDR3 contains 14 residues. V was pared by 2 bases and J by 4 bases, with 11 bases between. The DNA for the CDR3 is TGTGCCAGCAGTTACACGAGGACGACCACTGAAGCTTTCTTT. Translation: CASSYTRTTTEAFF.

The J gene is TRBJ1-1, the V gene TRBV5-5, with D uncertain. The length of the CDR3 is 15 residues. Germline CDR1 reads SGHKS; CDR2 reads YYEKEE (reference sequence). Trimming removed 4 bases from V and 0 bases from J, with 13 bases in between. The CDR3 reads CASSHPGFMNTEAFF. As DNA, the CDR3 is TGTGCCAGCAGCCACCCGGGGTTCATGAACACTGAAGCTTTCTTT.

V is TRBV6-6 and J is TRBJ1-5; 7 bases are a match to TRBD1. This CDR3 has 16 residues. V trimming: 4 bases; J trimming: 2 bases; junction bases outside the gene matches: 8. Per germline, CDR1 MNHNY and CDR2 SVGAGI (reference sequence). CDR3 protein: CASSSRQGGGNQPQHF. For the CDR3, the DNA is TGTGCCAGCAGTTCCCGACAGGGCGGGGGCAATCAGCCCCAGCATTTT.

The J gene is TRBJ2-3, the V gene TRBV5-4, with D possibly matching TRBD1 (5 bases). Germline lookup yields CDR1 SGHNT and CDR2 YYREEE (reference sequence). CDR3 size: 15 residues. Trimming removed 2 bases from V and 1 base from J, with 11 bases in between. CDR3 nucleotides: TGTGCCAGCAGCTTATGGCAGGGTGGCACAGATACGCAGTATTTT. Its translation: CASSLWQGGTDTQYF.

The J gene is TRBJ1-2, the V gene TRBV6-5; TRBD1 aligns across 8 bases. From germline, CDR1 is MNHEY and CDR2 SVGAGI. The CDR3 spans 12 residues. The J segment lost 10 bases and the V segment lost 5 bases, leaving 6 bases of the junction unmatched. The DNA for the CDR3 is TGTGCCAGCAGTGGGGACAGGACCTCCTACACCTTC. This translates into CASSGDRTSYTF.

The chain uses TRBV6-5 and TRBJ2-1, with D tentatively TRBD1 (6 bases). V lost 5 bases, J lost 10 bases, and 12 bases lay in between. The CDR3 is made up of 12 amino acids. The germline V gene encodes CDR1 MNHEY and CDR2 SVGAGI. The CDR3 coding sequence is TGTGCCAGCAGTCCCAGGGGCTGGGAGCAGTTCTTC. Residues: CASSPRGWEQFF.

This clone was counted only a few times. J is TRBJ1-6 and V is TRBV6-5; possible D gene TRBD1, 6 bases. The CDR3 covers 15 residues. V shed 4 bases and J shed 9 bases, with 16 bases lying between them. Germline CDR1 is MNHEY and CDR2 is SVGAGI. Here the CDR3 DNA reads TGTGCCAGCAGTTTTGCAGACTCCAGGGGTTCACCCCTCCACTTT. It specifies CASSFADSRGSPLHF.

Concerning this clone itself: The CDR3 does not end in the conserved phenylalanine or tryptophan, so this is likely a read error. CDR3 in DNA: TGTGCCAGCAGTTACTCAGGGGGTGGCGACTATGGCTACACCCTC. Amino acids: CASSYSGGGDYGYTL. The chain recombines TRBV6-5 with TRBJ1-2; D is perhaps TRBD1 (6 bases). This CDR3 comprises 15 residues. Looked up from germline, CDR1 is MNHEY and CDR2 is SVGAGI. Trimming removed 0 bases from V and 3 bases from J, with 11 bases in between.

This clone appeared a few times. The chain has TRBV7-2 and TRBJ2-7; 7 bases align to TRBD2. The V segment lost 6 bases and the J segment 2 bases; nucleotides outside the gene matches: 4. This CDR3 has 13 amino acids. The germline gives CDR1 SGHTA, CDR2 FQGNSA. CDR3 in DNA: TGTGCCAGCAGTCGGACTAGAGCCTACGAGCAGTACTTC. Translation gives CASSRTRAYEQYF.